Given below is one T cell receptor beta chain in context. The target antigen is unknown. This specimen belongs to a study of T-cell memory formation after mild COVID-19. It was 5'RACE with constant-segment primers that produced the TCR alpha and TCR beta cDNA libraries, which carried sample barcodes and UMIs. Each CDR3 protein is one row after TCRdb ran MiXCR on the 5' RACE reads. The sample carries 250,000 to 300,000 distinct CDR3 sequences, about 20% recorded once. This CDR3 has 14 amino acids. CDR1 and CDR2 (germline): MNHNY, SVGAGI (reference sequence). Trimming took 4 bases from V and 8 from J, leaving 16 bases between them. General study findings and limits: Among clones contracting day 15 to 85, CD4/CD8 was balanced, whereas later expanders leaned CD4+.

The chain couples TRBV6-6 to TRBJ2-3; D possibly corresponds to TRBD1 (5 bases). Sequencing was carried out using PBMCs or a T cell subset sorted from them (not recorded which). This receptor was obtained from a man between 18 and 29 years old who had mild COVID-19 (a few samples of this study predate the infection). Cell type and time point are not known. CDR3 in DNA: TGTGCCAGCAGTTCCAAACCAGGGTCGGGTACGCAGTATTTT. It encodes CASSSKPGSGTQYF.